This record concerns one TCR beta chain sequence. The table came from immunoSEQ multiplex PCR; TCRdb's copy has only in-frame clones and leaves some out. The repertoire holds about 67,000 clones, about nine tenths seen once, with roughly 3% in the top ten. This specimen comes from a study of T cell changes during pregnancy in multiple sclerosis. This CDR3 contains 15 residues. V lost 5 bases and J 4 bases, leaving 15 bases between the germline ends. Germline V CDR1 and CDR2: SEHNR, FQNEAQ (reference sequence). The input for sequencing was peripheral blood, taken in the second trimester of pregnancy. The clonotype originates from a female donor in good health, enrolled as a control in a pregnancy study. This rearrangement joins TRBV7-9 to TRBJ2-1, with D tentatively TRBD1 (5 bases). The CDR3 DNA sequence: TGTGCCAGCAGCCACCCCCACAGGCCGTACAATGAGCAGTTCTTC. Its translation is CASSHPHRPYNEQFF.